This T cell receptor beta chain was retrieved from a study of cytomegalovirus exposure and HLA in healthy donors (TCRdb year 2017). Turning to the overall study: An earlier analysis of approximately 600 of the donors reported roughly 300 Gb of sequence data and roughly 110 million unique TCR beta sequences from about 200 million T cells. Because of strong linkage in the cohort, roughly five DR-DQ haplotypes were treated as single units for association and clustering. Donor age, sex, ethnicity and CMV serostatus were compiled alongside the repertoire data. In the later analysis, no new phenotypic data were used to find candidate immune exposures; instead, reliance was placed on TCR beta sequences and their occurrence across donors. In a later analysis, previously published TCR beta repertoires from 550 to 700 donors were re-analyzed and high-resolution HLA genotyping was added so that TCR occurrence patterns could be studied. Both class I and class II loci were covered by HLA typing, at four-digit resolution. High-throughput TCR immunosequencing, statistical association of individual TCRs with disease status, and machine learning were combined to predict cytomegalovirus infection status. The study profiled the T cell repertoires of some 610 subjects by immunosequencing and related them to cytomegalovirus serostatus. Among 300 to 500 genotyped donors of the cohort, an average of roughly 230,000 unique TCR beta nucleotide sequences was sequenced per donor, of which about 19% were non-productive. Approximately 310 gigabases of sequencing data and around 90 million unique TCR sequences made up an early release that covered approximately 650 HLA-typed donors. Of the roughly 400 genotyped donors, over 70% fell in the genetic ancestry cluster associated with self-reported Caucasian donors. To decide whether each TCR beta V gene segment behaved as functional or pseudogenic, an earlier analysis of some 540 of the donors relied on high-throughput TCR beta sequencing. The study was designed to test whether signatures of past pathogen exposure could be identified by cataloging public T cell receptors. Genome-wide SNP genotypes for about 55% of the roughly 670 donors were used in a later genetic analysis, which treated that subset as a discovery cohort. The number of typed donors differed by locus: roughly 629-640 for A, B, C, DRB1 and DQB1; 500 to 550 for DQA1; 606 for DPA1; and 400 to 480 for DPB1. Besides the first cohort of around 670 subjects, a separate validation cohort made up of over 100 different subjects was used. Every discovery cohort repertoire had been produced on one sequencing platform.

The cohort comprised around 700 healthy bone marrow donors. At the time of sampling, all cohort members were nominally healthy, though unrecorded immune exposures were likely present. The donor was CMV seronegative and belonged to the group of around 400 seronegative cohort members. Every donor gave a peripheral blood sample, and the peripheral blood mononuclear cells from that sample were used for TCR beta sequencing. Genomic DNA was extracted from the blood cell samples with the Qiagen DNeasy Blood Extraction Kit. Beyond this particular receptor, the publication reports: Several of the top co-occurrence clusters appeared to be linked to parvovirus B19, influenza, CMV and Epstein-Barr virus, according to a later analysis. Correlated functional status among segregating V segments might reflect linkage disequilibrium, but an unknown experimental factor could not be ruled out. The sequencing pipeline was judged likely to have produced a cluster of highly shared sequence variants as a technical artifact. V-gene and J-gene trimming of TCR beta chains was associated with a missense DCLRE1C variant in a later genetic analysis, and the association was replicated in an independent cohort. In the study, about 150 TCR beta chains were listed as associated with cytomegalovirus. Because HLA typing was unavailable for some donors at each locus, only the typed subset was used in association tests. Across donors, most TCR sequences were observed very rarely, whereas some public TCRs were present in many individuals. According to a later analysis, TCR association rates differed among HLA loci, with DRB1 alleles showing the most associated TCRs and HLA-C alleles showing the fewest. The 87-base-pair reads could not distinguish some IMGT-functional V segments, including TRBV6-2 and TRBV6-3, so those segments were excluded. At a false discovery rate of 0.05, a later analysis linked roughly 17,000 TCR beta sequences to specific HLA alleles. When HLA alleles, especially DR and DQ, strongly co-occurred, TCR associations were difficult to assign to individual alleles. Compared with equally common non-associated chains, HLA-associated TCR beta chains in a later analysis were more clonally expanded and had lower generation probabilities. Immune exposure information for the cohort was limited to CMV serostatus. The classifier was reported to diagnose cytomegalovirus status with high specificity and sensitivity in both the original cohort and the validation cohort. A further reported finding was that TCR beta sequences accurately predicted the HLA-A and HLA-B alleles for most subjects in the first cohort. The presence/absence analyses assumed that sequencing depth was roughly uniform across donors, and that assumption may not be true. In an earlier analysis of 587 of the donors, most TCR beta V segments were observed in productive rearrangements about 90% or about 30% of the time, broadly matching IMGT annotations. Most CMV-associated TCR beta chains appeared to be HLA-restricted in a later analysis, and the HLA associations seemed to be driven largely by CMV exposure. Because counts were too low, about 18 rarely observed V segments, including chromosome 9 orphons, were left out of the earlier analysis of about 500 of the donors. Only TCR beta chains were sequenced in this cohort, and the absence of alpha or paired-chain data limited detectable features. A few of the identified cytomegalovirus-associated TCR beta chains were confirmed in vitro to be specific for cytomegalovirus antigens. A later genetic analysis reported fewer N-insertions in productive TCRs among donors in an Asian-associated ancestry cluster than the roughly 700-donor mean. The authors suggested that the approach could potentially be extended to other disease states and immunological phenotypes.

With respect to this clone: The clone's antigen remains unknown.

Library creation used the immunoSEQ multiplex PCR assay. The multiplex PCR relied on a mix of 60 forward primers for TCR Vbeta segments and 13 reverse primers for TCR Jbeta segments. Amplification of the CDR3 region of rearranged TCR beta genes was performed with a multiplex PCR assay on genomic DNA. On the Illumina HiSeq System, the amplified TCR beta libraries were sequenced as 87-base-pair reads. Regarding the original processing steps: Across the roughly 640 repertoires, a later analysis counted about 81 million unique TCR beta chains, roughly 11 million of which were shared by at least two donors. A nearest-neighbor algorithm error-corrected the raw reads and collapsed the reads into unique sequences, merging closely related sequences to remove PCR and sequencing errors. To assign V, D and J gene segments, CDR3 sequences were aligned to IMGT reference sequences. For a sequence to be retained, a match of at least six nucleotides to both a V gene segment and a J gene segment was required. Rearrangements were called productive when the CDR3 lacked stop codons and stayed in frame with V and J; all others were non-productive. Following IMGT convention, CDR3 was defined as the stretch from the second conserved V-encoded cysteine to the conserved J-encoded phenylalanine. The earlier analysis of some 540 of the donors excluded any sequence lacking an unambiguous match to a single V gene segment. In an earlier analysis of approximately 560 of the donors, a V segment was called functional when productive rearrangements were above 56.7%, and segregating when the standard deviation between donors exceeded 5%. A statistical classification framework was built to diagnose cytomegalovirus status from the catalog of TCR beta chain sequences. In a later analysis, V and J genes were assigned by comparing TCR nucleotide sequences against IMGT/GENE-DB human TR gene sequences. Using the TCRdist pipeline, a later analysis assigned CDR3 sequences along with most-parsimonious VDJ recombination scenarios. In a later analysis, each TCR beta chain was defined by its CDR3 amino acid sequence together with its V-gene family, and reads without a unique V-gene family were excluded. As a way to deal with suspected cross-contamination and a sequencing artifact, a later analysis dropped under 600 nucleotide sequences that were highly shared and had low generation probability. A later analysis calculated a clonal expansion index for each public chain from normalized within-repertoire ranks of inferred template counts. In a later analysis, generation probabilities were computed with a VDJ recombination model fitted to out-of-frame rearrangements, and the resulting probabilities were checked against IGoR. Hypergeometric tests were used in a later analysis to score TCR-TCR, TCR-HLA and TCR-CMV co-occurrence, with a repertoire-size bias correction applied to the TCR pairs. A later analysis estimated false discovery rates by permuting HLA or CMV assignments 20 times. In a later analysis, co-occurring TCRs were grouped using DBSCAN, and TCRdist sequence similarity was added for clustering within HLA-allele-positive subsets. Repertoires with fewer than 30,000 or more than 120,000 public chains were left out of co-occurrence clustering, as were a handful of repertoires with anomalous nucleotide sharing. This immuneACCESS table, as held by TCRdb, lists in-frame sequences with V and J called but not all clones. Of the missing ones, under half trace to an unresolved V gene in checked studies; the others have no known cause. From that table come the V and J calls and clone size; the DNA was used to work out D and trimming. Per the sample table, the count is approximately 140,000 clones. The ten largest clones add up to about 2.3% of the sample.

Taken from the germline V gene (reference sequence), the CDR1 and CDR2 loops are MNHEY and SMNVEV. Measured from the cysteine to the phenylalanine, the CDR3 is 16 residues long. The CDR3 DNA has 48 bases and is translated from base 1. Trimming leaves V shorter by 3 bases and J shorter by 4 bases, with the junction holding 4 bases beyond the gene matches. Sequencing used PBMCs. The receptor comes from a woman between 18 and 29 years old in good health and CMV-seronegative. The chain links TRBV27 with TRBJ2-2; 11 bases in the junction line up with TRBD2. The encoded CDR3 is CASSFWTSGLTGELFF. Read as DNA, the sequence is TGTGCCAGCAGTTTTTGGACTAGCGGGCTCACCGGGGAGCTGTTTTTT.